What follows are 18 T cell receptor beta chains derived from one specimen sequenced in a study of T-cell reconstitution after alpha-beta-depleted transplantation in children. This sample's TCRbeta library carried unique molecular identifier barcodes. TCRdb redid the calling of the PCR reads with MiXCR, one entry per CDR3 protein. The sample has hundreds of thousands of distinct CDR3 sequences; roughly a quarter are singletons. The sequencing here drew on PBMCs, mostly from graft donor cells, taken 360 days after TCRalphabeta/CD19-depleted stem cell transplant. These receptors came from a female patient aged 2 to 10 who had a stem cell transplant for congenital amegakaryocytic thrombocytopenia, so the T cells may come from the graft donor.

This clonotype was seen at least ten times. CDR3 DNA sequence: TGTGCCACCAGCAGAGATCGGACCCCAGATACGCAGTATTTT. This translates into CATSRDRTPDTQYF. The genes are TRBV15 and TRBJ2-3; D not certain. Germline V lookup: CDR1 LNHNV, CDR2 YYDKDF (reference sequence). Trimming removed 0 bases from V and 4 bases from J, with 8 bases in between. CDR3 length: 14 residues. Drawing the rest from reference TRBV15 and TRBJ2-3, the complete variable domain is DAMVIQNPRYQVTQFGKPVTLSCSQTLNHNVMYWYQQKSSQAPKLLFHYYDKDFNNEADTPDNFQSRRPNTSFCFLDIRSPGLGDTAMYLCATSRDRTPDTQYFGPGTRLTVL.

The sample holds one count of this clonotype. The chain carries TRBV11-2 and TRBJ2-7; TRBD2 matches at 11 bases. Germline V CDR1 and CDR2: SGHAT, FQNNGV. The V segment lost 5 bases and the J segment 0 bases; nucleotides outside the gene matches: 15. The CDR3 has 19 amino acids. The CDR3 DNA follows: TGTGCCAGCAGCAAGCCGGGACTAGCGGACTTCAGGAGCTCCTACGAGCAGTACTTC. It specifies CASSKPGLADFRSSYEQYF.

This clonotype was detected many times. This chain joins TRBV12-3 or TRBV12-4 and TRBJ2-7, with 9 bases matching TRBD1. V was clipped by 7 bases and J by 1 base; unmatched bases: 2. The CDR3 runs to 13 residues. The CDR3 nucleotides read TGTGCCAGCACGGACAGGGGATCCTACGAGCAGTACTTC. This gives the protein CASTDRGSYEQYF.

This rearrangement joins TRBV18 to TRBJ2-6; maybe TRBD1 (6 bases). Germline assignment: CDR1 KGHSH and CDR2 LQKENI. Trimming took off 3 bases at V and 2 bases at J, with 8 bases between the two ends. The CDR3 loop spans 15 amino acids. The CDR3, as DNA: TGTGCCAGCTCACCTACAGGGCCTGGGGCCAACGTCCTGACTTTC. This translates into CASSPTGPGANVLTF.

This clonotype was seen a few times. This chain uses TRBV28 with TRBJ1-1; D unresolved. There are 15 residues in the CDR3. CDR1 and CDR2 (germline): MDHEN, SYDVKM. Trimming left V 3 bases short and J 7 bases short, with 18 bases between. CDR3 amino acids: CASSFLGQVLNEAFF. In DNA, the CDR3 is TGTGCCAGCAGTTTTCTGGGCCAGGTCCTTAATGAAGCTTTCTTT.

This clonotype appeared a few times. V usage is TRBV14 and J usage is TRBJ2-3; the D is unclear. Between the trimmed V and J ends, which lost 1 base and 3 bases, there was a span of 11 bases. CDR1 SGHDN and CDR2 FVKESK come from the germline V gene. The CDR3 length is 15 residues. CDR3 loop: CASSQAGYTTDTQYF. The CDR3 nucleotides are TGTGCCAGCAGCCAAGCCGGGTACACAACAGATACGCAGTATTTT.

This clonotype came up a few times. V usage is TRBV4-2 and J usage is TRBJ2-1, with 11 bases identical to TRBD2. Germline V gives CDR1 LGHNA, CDR2 YNFKEQ. The CDR3 consists of 17 residues. Trimming took 3 bases from V and 6 from J; bases not matched to a gene: 10. CDR3 coding DNA: TGTGCCAGCAGCCATTTAACTACTAGCGGGAGCAGCAATGAGCAGTTCTTC. Encoded protein: CASSHLTTSGSSNEQFF.

The chain uses TRBV24-1 and TRBJ2-5, with D possibly TRBD2 on 6 matching bases. Germline CDR1 KGHDR, CDR2 SFDVKD. V gave up 0 bases and J gave up 7 bases, with 11 bases separating them. The CDR3 totals 14 residues. CDR3 in amino acids: CATSDLPQGGTQYF. The CDR3 DNA reads TGTGCCACCAGTGATTTGCCCCAGGGAGGGACCCAGTACTTC.

The chain employs TRBV7-9 and TRBJ2-3, with 10 bases matching TRBD2. V lost 7 bases and J lost 1; bases outside the gene matches: 2. From germline, CDR1 is SEHNR and CDR2 FQNEAQ (reference sequence). This CDR3 comprises 14 residues. The CDR3: CASIGTSGTDTQYF. The CDR3 coding sequence is TGTGCCAGCATCGGGACTAGCGGCACAGATACGCAGTATTTT.

The chain carries TRBV3-1 and TRBJ1-1; a weak D match, TRBD1 (6 bases). CDR3 length equals 18 residues. The V and J ends lost 4 bases and 5 bases respectively, with 26 bases between them. The germline CDR1 and CDR2 sequences are LGHDT and YNNKEL (reference sequence). The DNA for the CDR3 is TGTGCCAGCAGCCGATGGGATGGGGGCCTCGGGAGGGGGACTGAAGCTTTCTTT. Amino acid sequence: CASSRWDGGLGRGTEAFF.

In regard to this clonotype: At one end the junction does not follow the germline gene, possibly because of a read error. The chain combines TRBV20-1 with TRBJ1-3; unclear D gene. The CDR3 runs to 16 residues. Germline lookup yields CDR1 DFQATT and CDR2 SNEGSKA (reference sequence). This CDR3 is CCASPRFRWDRNTIYF. The CDR3, as DNA: TGCTGTGCTAGTCCCCGGTTTAGGTGGGATCGAAACACCATATATTTT.

This clonotype was observed a handful of times. The chain joins TRBV5-1 to TRBJ2-5; the match to TRBD1 covers 7 bases. V dropped 4 bases and J dropped 0; count of bases not matched to a gene: 12. This CDR3 spans 17 amino acids. Germline CDR1 SGHRS, CDR2 YFSETQ. CDR3 residues: CASSTPRDSQYQETQYF. The CDR3 DNA reads TGCGCCAGCAGCACGCCCCGGGACAGTCAGTACCAAGAGACCCAGTACTTC.

The chain uses TRBV5-1 and TRBJ2-2; the D is unclear. The CDR3 loop spans 13 amino acids. Deletions cut 0 bases from V and 9 bases from J, with 9 bases between. The germline gives CDR1 SGHRS, CDR2 YFSETQ. The CDR3 bases are TGCGCCAGCAGCTTGGCTTGGCCCCGGGAGCTGTTTTTT. It translates to CASSLAWPRELFF.

This clonotype was observed at least ten times. CDR3 residues: CAISVAGNSYEQYF. The CDR3 DNA reads as TGTGCCATCAGTGTAGCGGGTAACTCCTACGAGCAGTACTTC. This chain joins TRBV10-3 and TRBJ2-7; TRBD2 agrees at 7 bases. V was pared by 4 bases and J by 0 bases, with 3 bases of the junction left unmatched. Germline loops: CDR1 ENHRY, CDR2 SYGVKD. The CDR3 has 14 residues.

This clonotype was seen a handful of times. This sequence joins TRBV19 and TRBJ1-2, with unresolved D. V gave up 6 bases and J gave up 2 bases, with 16 bases separating them. CDR3 length equals 15 residues. Germline V CDR1 and CDR2: LNHDA, SQIVND (reference sequence). CDR3 protein: CASSHPSRGNYGYTF. The CDR3 nucleotides read TGTGCCAGTAGCCATCCCTCCCGAGGCAACTATGGCTACACCTTC.

This clonotype showed up just a few times. The rearrangement joins TRBV7-9 to TRBJ2-1; TRBD1 is a possible D gene (5 bases). The CDR3 has 16 residues. V was trimmed by 5 bases and J by 3 bases, leaving 17 bases between them. The germline V gene has CDR1 SEHNR and CDR2 FQNEAQ (reference sequence). The DNA for the CDR3 is TGTGCCAGCAGCCGCTCACAGGAACCTAACTACAATGAGCAGTTCTTC. Amino acid sequence: CASSRSQEPNYNEQFF.

This clonotype was detected many times. The chain recombines TRBV6-2 or TRBV6-3 with TRBJ1-5; D remains ambiguous. Germline CDR1 reads MNHEY; CDR2 reads SVGEGT. This CDR3 contains 15 residues. Trimming removed 7 bases at V and 2 bases at J, with 15 bases between. The CDR3, as DNA: TGTGCCAGCACCAACCGGCTTTTGGGCAATCAGCCCCAGCATTTT. Its protein is CASTNRLLGNQPQHF.

The rearrangement joins TRBV5-5 to TRBJ2-1; D possibly corresponds to TRBD2 (6 bases). Germline V gene sequence: CDR1 SGHKS, CDR2 YYEKEE (reference sequence). V was cut by 3 bases and J by 6 bases, with 13 bases left in between. CDR3 length: 14 amino acids. The CDR3 DNA is TGTGCCAGCAGCTATACCAGCGGGCTCAATGAGCAGTTCTTC. Translating it yields CASSYTSGLNEQFF. The full variable domain, rest sourced from reference TRBV5-5 and TRBJ2-1, is DAGVTQSPTHLIKTRGQQVTLRCSPISGHKSVSWYQQVLGQGPQFIFQYYEKEERGRGNFPDRFSARQFPNYSSELNVNALLLGDSALYLCASSYTSGLNEQFFGPGTRLTVL.